This entry lists 24 T cell receptor beta chains sequenced from one sample in a study of blood T cell repertoires in COVID-19. Assay used: immunoSEQ multiplex PCR; TCRdb lists only in-frame clones, some missing. The table includes 190,000 or so clones, more than 75% detected once. The sequenced sample was peripheral blood. Every receptor here comes from a man aged 40-49 years with active or convalescent COVID-19.

The chain carries TRBV6-5 and TRBJ2-1, with D possibly matching TRBD1 (6 bases). Between the trimmed V and J ends, which lost 5 bases and 6 bases, there was a span of 14 bases. In germline, CDR1 is MNHEY, CDR2 SVGAGI. The CDR3 has 14 amino acids. CDR3 bases: TGTGCCAGCAGTCACAGGGCTACAGGCAATGAGCAGTTCTTC. Translated, it gives CASSHRATGNEQFF.

The chain uses TRBV9 and TRBJ2-7, with TRBD2 identical over 8 bases. The J segment lost 4 bases and the V segment lost 3 bases, leaving 6 bases of the junction unmatched. This CDR3 contains 14 residues. Looked up from germline, CDR1 is SGDLS and CDR2 is YYNGEE. CDR3 amino acids: CASSAGGFAYEQYF. CDR3 sequence (DNA): TGTGCCAGCAGCGCGGGGGGGTTTGCATACGAGCAGTACTTC.

The rearrangement joins TRBV12-3 or TRBV12-4 to TRBJ1-2, with 8 bases identical to TRBD1. After removal of 6 bases from V and 5 bases from J, the junction contained 2 bases not matched to a gene. This CDR3 has 12 amino acids. Here the CDR3 DNA reads TGTGCCAGCAGCCGGACAGGGTATGGCTACACCTTC. This translates into CASSRTGYGYTF.

The chain employs TRBV27 and TRBJ2-1; 10 nucleotides line up with TRBD2. CDR3 length: 15 residues. Germline V lookup: CDR1 MNHEY, CDR2 SMNVEV (reference sequence). Unmatched junction bases numbered 9, after V lost 5 bases and J lost 8 bases. In DNA form, the CDR3 reads TGTGCCAGCAGTAGTGGTAGCGGGGGGCTTTATGAGCAGTTCTTC. Translation: CASSSGSGGLYEQFF.

The V and J genes are TRBV4-1 and TRBJ1-2; D gene unclear. V was clipped by 3 bases and J by 5 bases, with 19 bases between them. Germline V CDR1 and CDR2: MGHRA, YSYEKL. This CDR3 is 16 amino acids long. In DNA, the CDR3 is TGCGCCAGCAGCCAGGCCCGAGCACCGGGTCTTTATGGCTACACCTTC. It translates to CASSQARAPGLYGYTF.

The chain joins TRBV6-5 to TRBJ2-1; 12 nucleotides align to TRBD1. After removal of 0 bases from V and 7 bases from J, the junction contained 4 bases not matched to a gene. Germline assignment: CDR1 MNHEY and CDR2 SVGAGI. The CDR3 runs 16 residues. The CDR3, as DNA: TGTGCCAGCAGTTACTCTCCGGGACAGGGGGCAAATGAGCAGTTCTTC. Amino acid sequence: CASSYSPGQGANEQFF.

The chain has TRBV28 and TRBJ2-1, with D perhaps matching TRBD1 (5 bases). Germline loops: CDR1 MDHEN, CDR2 SYDVKM. Deletions cut 6 bases from V and 1 base from J, with 19 bases between. The CDR3 consists of 17 residues. The chain's CDR3 is CASSPRMWQGSYNEQFF. Written as DNA, the CDR3 is TGTGCCAGCAGCCCGAGGATGTGGCAGGGATCCTACAATGAGCAGTTCTTC.

The V and J genes are TRBV7-2 and TRBJ2-2; weak D call: TRBD1 (7 bases). The V end was cut by 5 bases, the J end by 3 bases, with 22 bases between. In germline, CDR1 is SGHTA, CDR2 FQGNSA. CDR3 length: 18 residues. The CDR3 coding sequence is TGTGCCAGCAGCGGACGGGGTCAGGGGGGTTGGGACACCGGGGAGCTGTTTTTT. It translates to CASSGRGQGGWDTGELFF.

V usage is TRBV7-8 and J usage is TRBJ2-7, with no clear D. The CDR3 is 14 residues long. The germline V gene encodes CDR1 SGHVS and CDR2 FQNEAQ. V was clipped by 1 base and J by 2 bases, with 9 bases between them. This chain's CDR3 is CASSLDSSPYEQYF. In DNA form, the CDR3 reads TGTGCCAGCAGCTTAGACAGCAGCCCCTACGAGCAGTACTTC.

This CDR3 reads CASSLKTEPYNEQFF. CDR3 bases: TGTGCCAGCAGCTTGAAGACAGAGCCCTACAATGAGCAGTTCTTC. V and J are TRBV5-4 and TRBJ2-1; the D gene is possibly TRBD1 (5 bases). Between the trimmed V and J ends, which lost 1 base and 2 bases, there was a span of 10 bases. The CDR3 is 15 residues long. Germline assignment: CDR1 SGHNT and CDR2 YYREEE (reference sequence). The full variable domain, with the rest looked up from reference TRBV5-4 and TRBJ2-1, is ETGVTQSPTHLIKTRGQQVTLRCSSQSGHNTVSWYQQALGQGPQFIFQYYREEENGRGNFPPRFSGLQFPNYSSELNVNALELDDSALYLCASSLKTEPYNEQFFGPGTRLTVL.

The rearrangement joins TRBV9 to TRBJ1-2; no clear D. CDR3 length equals 14 residues. The V gene lost 4 bases and the J gene lost 4 bases, with 14 bases spanning the gap. Looked up from germline, CDR1 is SGDLS and CDR2 is YYNGEE. The CDR3 reads CASSPRVAIYGYTF. The CDR3 DNA reads as TGTGCCAGCAGCCCTCGGGTCGCGATCTATGGCTACACCTTC.

Here the CDR3 reads CASSQEGEGAYGYTF. The CDR3 nucleotides read TGCGCCAGCAGCCAAGAAGGAGAAGGTGCTTATGGCTACACCTTC. This sequence joins TRBV4-1 and TRBJ1-2; no reliable D call. Germline values: CDR1 MGHRA, CDR2 YSYEKL. CDR3 length: 15 residues. The germline V and J ends were trimmed by 0 bases and 5 bases, with 13 bases remaining between them.

The rearrangement links TRBV11-2 to TRBJ2-7; D might be TRBD2 (5 bases). V lost 0 bases, J lost 6 bases, and 6 bases lay in between. Germline V CDR1 and CDR2: SGHAT, FQNNGV. The CDR3 loop spans 12 amino acids. The CDR3 DNA is TGTGCCAGCAGCTTAGAAACTAGCGAGCAGTACTTC. It translates to CASSLETSEQYF.

The CDR3 region is CASSLELQETQYF. The CDR3 nucleotides are TGTGCCAGCAGCTTGGAGCTGCAAGAGACCCAGTACTTC. The rearrangement links TRBV5-4 to TRBJ2-5; D call uncertain. V lost 0 bases and J lost 2, with 5 bases in between. Germline lookup yields CDR1 SGHNT and CDR2 YYREEE (reference sequence). This CDR3 is 13 amino acids long. Filled out from reference TRBV5-4 and TRBJ2-5, the complete variable domain reads ETGVTQSPTHLIKTRGQQVTLRCSSQSGHNTVSWYQQALGQGPQFIFQYYREEENGRGNFPPRFSGLQFPNYSSELNVNALELDDSALYLCASSLELQETQYFGPGTRLLVL.

The V and J genes are TRBV5-4 and TRBJ2-3; D is uncertain. Germline loops: CDR1 SGHNT, CDR2 YYREEE (reference sequence). V was shortened by 4 bases and J by 5 bases, with 8 bases between the two germline ends. The CDR3 totals 12 residues. CDR3 sequence: CASSASQDTQYF. The DNA of the CDR3 is TGTGCCAGCAGCGCCTCACAAGATACGCAGTATTTT.

The V gene is TRBV5-1, the J gene TRBJ2-2; possible D gene TRBD2, 6 bases. Germline CDR1 and CDR2: SGHRS and YFSETQ. The CDR3 totals 15 residues. The ends were cut back, 1 base at V and 7 bases at J, with 14 bases in the middle. For the CDR3, the DNA is TGCGCCAGCAGCTTGTTGCGGGGCTCAGACGGGGAGCTGTTTTTT. It codes for CASSLLRGSDGELFF.

The rearrangement uses TRBV14 and TRBJ2-3; TRBD2 aligns across 8 bases. This CDR3 is built from 16 residues. V lost 2 bases to trimming and J lost 2 bases; unmatched junction nucleotides: 6. Germline-derived CDR1 and CDR2 are SGHDN and FVKESK. CDR3 sequence reads: CASSQRQRGLTDTQYF. Written as DNA, the CDR3 is TGTGCCAGCAGCCAACGGCAGCGGGGGCTCACAGATACGCAGTATTTT.

The V gene is TRBV9, the J gene TRBJ1-6; D is ambiguous. V lost 0 bases and J lost 6, with 16 bases in between. CDR1 SGDLS and CDR2 YYNGEE come from the germline V gene. This CDR3 is built from 17 residues. This CDR3 is CASSVELAGRVNSPLHF. In DNA, the CDR3 is TGTGCCAGCAGCGTAGAGTTGGCGGGGAGGGTTAATTCACCCCTCCACTTT. Full variable domain (rest looked up from reference TRBV9 and TRBJ1-6): DSGVTQTPKHLITATGQRVTLRCSPRSGDLSVYWYQQSLDQGLQFLIQYYNGEERAKGNILERFSAQQFPDLHSELNLSSLELGDSALYFCASSVELAGRVNSPLHFGNGTRLTVT.

The chain has TRBV4-2 and TRBJ2-1; tentatively, D is TRBD1 (5 bases). V was trimmed by 0 bases and J by 6 bases, leaving 15 bases between them. From germline, CDR1 is LGHNA and CDR2 YNFKEQ. CDR3 length: 16 amino acids. The chain's CDR3 is CASSQEIRTNLNEQFF. The CDR3 bases are TGTGCCAGCAGCCAAGAAATCCGGACAAACCTCAATGAGCAGTTCTTC.

The genes are TRBV11-2 and TRBJ1-2; a weak D match, TRBD1 (5 bases). Deletions cut 5 bases from V and 8 bases from J, with 18 bases between. The CDR3 has 14 residues. CDR1 and CDR2 from the germline V gene are SGHAT and FQNNGV. The CDR3 DNA is TGTGCCAGCAGCCTAAGGGCAGGGATGGGGGGCTACACCTTC. Translation: CASSLRAGMGGYTF. Complete variable domain (other parts from reference TRBV11-2 and TRBJ1-2): EAGVAQSPRYKIIEKRQSVAFWCNPISGHATLYWYQQILGQGPKLLIQFQNNGVVDDSQLPKDRFSAERLKGVDSTLKIQPAKLEDSAVYLCASSLRAGMGGYTFGSGTRLTVV.

This chain connects TRBV30 to TRBJ2-1, with 7 positions matching TRBD1. Germline loops: CDR1 GTSNPN, CDR2 SVGIG (reference sequence). The CDR3 has 15 amino acids. V shed 2 bases and J 5 bases; nucleotides not matched to a gene: 9. Here the CDR3 reads CAWSKGRGLDNEQFF. DNA for the CDR3: TGTGCCTGGAGTAAGGGCAGGGGGTTGGACAATGAGCAGTTCTTC.

V usage is TRBV4-1 and J usage is TRBJ1-1; tentatively, D is TRBD1 (6 bases). V lost 1 base and J 4 bases, leaving 13 bases between the germline ends. The CDR3 has 15 amino acids. CDR1 is MGHRA, CDR2 YSYEKL, per germline. The CDR3 DNA sequence: TGCGCCAGCAGCCAAGGGGACGCAGGGGCCACTGAAGCTTTCTTT. As protein: CASSQGDAGATEAFF.

V usage is TRBV7-2 and J usage is TRBJ1-5; possible D gene TRBD1, 6 bases. Trimming left V 3 bases short and J 2 bases short, with 11 bases between. The CDR3 consists of 15 residues. Germline lookup yields CDR1 SGHTA and CDR2 FQGNSA. CDR3 sequence (DNA): TGTGCCAGCAGCTTGGCGTCAGGGGGCAATCAGCCCCAGCATTTT. Protein sequence: CASSLASGGNQPQHF.

This clone was counted a single time. This sequence joins TRBV11-3 and TRBJ1-1; 8 bases map to TRBD1. The V and J ends lost 4 bases and 4 bases, in that order; junction bases with no gene match: 8. CDR1 and CDR2 from the germline V gene are SGHNT and YENEEA. The CDR3 covers 15 residues. CDR3 DNA sequence: TGTGCCAGCAGCTCCCCACAGGGGGGCGTCACTGAAGCTTTCTTT. Translating it yields CASSSPQGGVTEAFF.